Below are 12 T cell receptor beta chains sequenced from a single sample in a study of T cell changes during pregnancy in multiple sclerosis. Method: immunoSEQ multiplex PCR; TCRdb's copy keeps in-frame clones and lacks some. The sample includes over 40,000 clones, about 90% of them seen just once. The source material was CD4+ T cells from peripheral blood mononuclear cells, sampled in the second trimester of pregnancy. These receptors all stem from a female donor with multiple sclerosis, enrolled in a pregnancy study.

V gene TRBV5-1 combines with J gene TRBJ1-2, with no clear D. This CDR3 has 13 residues. V was clipped by 4 bases and J by 7 bases, with 14 bases between them. Per the germline V gene, CDR1 is SGHRS and CDR2 is YFSETQ. CDR3 amino acids: CASSPTRESGYTF. The CDR3, as DNA: TGCGCCAGCAGCCCGACTAGAGAATCTGGCTACACCTTC.

This sequence joins TRBV6-1 and TRBJ2-5; 12 bases are shared with TRBD2. The CDR3 has 15 residues. The ends lost 5 bases at V and 5 bases at J; junction bases unmatched: 6. The germline V gene has CDR1 MNHNS and CDR2 SASEGT. The CDR3: CASSWRLAGEETQYF. In nucleotides, the CDR3 is TGTGCCAGCAGTTGGAGACTAGCGGGGGAGGAGACCCAGTACTTC.

This clone was detected once. The CDR3 DNA follows: TGTGCCAGCAGTTTGACAGGGGAGAACTATGGCTACACCTTC. Encoded protein: CASSLTGENYGYTF. The chain carries TRBV28 and TRBJ1-2, with 8 nucleotides matching TRBD1. V gave up 3 bases and J gave up 2 bases; unmatched junction bases: 2. The germline CDR1 and CDR2 sequences are MDHEN and SYDVKM. This CDR3 spans 14 amino acids.

This CDR3 is CAIGQEPETQYF. As DNA, the CDR3 is TGTGCCATCGGACAGGAGCCGGAGACCCAGTACTTC. This chain uses TRBV10-3 with TRBJ2-5; 7 bases fit TRBD1. CDR3 length: 12 residues. CDR1 is ENHRY, CDR2 SYGVKD, per germline. V gave up 8 bases and J gave up 5 bases; unmatched junction bases: 5.

This clone was found once. The chain is built from TRBV5-1 and TRBJ1-3; D might be TRBD1 (6 bases). Germline CDR1 and CDR2: SGHRS and YFSETQ. This CDR3 is built from 15 residues. V gave up 2 bases and J gave up 1 base, with 10 bases separating them. This chain's CDR3 is CASSLTGSSGNTIYF. CDR3 DNA sequence: TGCGCCAGCAGCTTAACAGGGTCTTCTGGAAACACCATATATTTT.

This chain joins TRBV27 and TRBJ2-7; TRBD1 might be the D (6 bases). The CDR3 totals 16 residues. The germline V and J ends were trimmed by 5 bases and 4 bases, with 21 bases remaining between them. Germline lookup yields CDR1 MNHEY and CDR2 SMNVEV (reference sequence). CDR3 amino acids: CASSLGTPPSLYEQYF. The CDR3 DNA reads as TGTGCCAGCAGTCTAGGGACACCTCCCTCTTTATACGAGCAGTACTTC.

CDR3 protein: CSVEVEEETQYF. The CDR3 DNA sequence: TGCAGCGTTGAAGTAGAGGAAGAGACCCAGTACTTC. The chain has TRBV29-1 and TRBJ2-5, with D unresolved. V lost 1 base and J lost 3, with 6 bases in between. Looked up from germline, CDR1 is SQVTM and CDR2 is ANQGSEA. This CDR3 has 12 amino acids.

This sequence joins TRBV11-2 and TRBJ2-3; 7 positions match TRBD2. Trimming cost V 7 bases and J 5 bases; bases outside gene matches: 15. The CDR3 spans 16 residues. Germline V gives CDR1 SGHAT, CDR2 FQNNGV. CDR3 nucleotides: TGTGCCAGCAACCGTAGGCCCTGGGGGGGACGAGATACGCAGTATTTT. Its protein product is CASNRRPWGGRDTQYF.

The chain links TRBV2 to TRBJ1-2; TRBD1 agrees at 10 bases. V trimming: 7 bases; J trimming: 7 bases; junction bases outside the gene matches: 12. The germline CDR1 and CDR2 sequences are SNHLY and FYNNEI. The CDR3 spans 15 residues. This CDR3 reads CASTGDRGRVGGYTF. The CDR3, as DNA: TGTGCCAGCACTGGGGACAGGGGTCGTGTAGGTGGCTACACCTTC.

The chain recombines TRBV7-6 with TRBJ2-5; 8 bases fit TRBD2. Germline V lookup: CDR1 SGHVS, CDR2 FNYEAQ. The CDR3 covers 16 residues. V was pared by 3 bases and J by 7 bases, with 13 bases of the junction left unmatched. The CDR3 sequence: CASSFKRGSFEGTQYF. CDR3 sequence (DNA): TGTGCCAGCAGCTTTAAGCGGGGGTCCTTCGAGGGGACCCAGTACTTC.

This clone was detected only once. Here the CDR3 reads CASSESTYNEQFF. CDR3 coding DNA: TGTGCCAGCAGTGAGTCAACCTACAATGAGCAGTTCTTC. The V call is TRBV2, the J call TRBJ2-1; D not resolved. V gave up 3 bases and J gave up 2 bases, with 5 bases separating them. The CDR3 runs 13 residues. Germline CDR1 is SNHLY and CDR2 is FYNNEI.

The chain joins TRBV5-1 to TRBJ1-2, with D possibly being TRBD1 (6 bases). Germline-derived CDR1 and CDR2 are SGHRS and YFSETQ. Trimming left V 4 bases short and J 5 bases short, with 21 bases between. CDR3 size: 16 residues. DNA for the CDR3: TGCGCCAGCAGCCCTGACACAGGGTGGACTCCGTATGGCTACACCTTC. Translating gives CASSPDTGWTPYGYTF.